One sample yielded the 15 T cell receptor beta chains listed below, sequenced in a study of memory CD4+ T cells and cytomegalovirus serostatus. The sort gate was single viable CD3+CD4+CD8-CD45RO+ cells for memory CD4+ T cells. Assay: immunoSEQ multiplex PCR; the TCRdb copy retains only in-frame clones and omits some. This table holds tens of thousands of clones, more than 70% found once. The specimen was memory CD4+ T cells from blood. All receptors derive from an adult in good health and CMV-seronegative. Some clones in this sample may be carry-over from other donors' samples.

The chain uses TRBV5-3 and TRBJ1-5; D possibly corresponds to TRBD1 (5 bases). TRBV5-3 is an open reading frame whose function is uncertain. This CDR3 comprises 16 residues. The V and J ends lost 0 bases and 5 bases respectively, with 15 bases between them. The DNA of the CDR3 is TGTGCCAGAAGCTTGGCTGGGGGAAAGGTGGATCAGCCCCAGCATTTT. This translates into CARSLAGGKVDQPQHF.

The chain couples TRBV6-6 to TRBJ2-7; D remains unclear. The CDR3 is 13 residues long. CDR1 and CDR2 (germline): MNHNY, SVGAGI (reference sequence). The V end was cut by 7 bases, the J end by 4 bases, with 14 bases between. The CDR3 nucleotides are TGTGCCAGCACCTTGAGTGGCCTGTACGAGCAGTACTTC. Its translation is CASTLSGLYEQYF.

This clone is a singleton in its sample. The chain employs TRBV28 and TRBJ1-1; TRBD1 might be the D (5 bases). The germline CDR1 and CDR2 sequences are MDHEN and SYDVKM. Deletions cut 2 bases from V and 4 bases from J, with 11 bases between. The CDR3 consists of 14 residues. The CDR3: CASSLGGITTEAFF. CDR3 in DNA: TGTGCCAGCAGTTTAGGGGGGATTACCACTGAAGCTTTCTTT. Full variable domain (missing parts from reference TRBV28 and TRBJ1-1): DVKVTQSSRYLVKRTGEKVFLECVQDMDHENMFWYRQDPGLGLRLIYFSYDVKMKEKGDIPEGYSVSREKKERFSLILESASTNQTSMYLCASSLGGITTEAFFGQGTRLTVV.

The CDR3 spells CASSFRGANTEAFF. The CDR3 region has the DNA TGTGCCAGCAGTTTTAGGGGAGCGAACACTGAAGCTTTCTTT. This rearrangement joins TRBV28 to TRBJ1-1, with TRBD1 as a possible D gene (5 bases). The CDR3 spans 14 residues. The V end lost 3 bases, the J end lost 1 base, and 9 bases lay between the germline ends. CDR1 is MDHEN, CDR2 SYDVKM, per germline.

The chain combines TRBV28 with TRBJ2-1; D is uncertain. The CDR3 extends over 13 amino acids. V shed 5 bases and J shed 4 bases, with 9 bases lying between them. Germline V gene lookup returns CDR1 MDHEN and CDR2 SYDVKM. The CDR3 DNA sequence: TGTGCCAGCAGTCCTAACGCTTACAATGAGCAGTTCTTC. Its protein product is CASSPNAYNEQFF.

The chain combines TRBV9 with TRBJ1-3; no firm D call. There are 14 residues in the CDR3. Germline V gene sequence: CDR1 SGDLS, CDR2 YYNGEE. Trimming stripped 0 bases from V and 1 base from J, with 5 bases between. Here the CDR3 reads CASSVGSSGNTIYF. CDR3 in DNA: TGTGCCAGCAGCGTAGGGTCTTCTGGAAACACCATATATTTT.

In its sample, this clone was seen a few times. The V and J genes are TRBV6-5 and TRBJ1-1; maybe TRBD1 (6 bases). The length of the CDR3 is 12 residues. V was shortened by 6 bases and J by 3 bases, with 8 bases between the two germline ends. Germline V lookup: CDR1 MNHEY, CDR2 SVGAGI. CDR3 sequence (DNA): TGTGCCAGCAGGACAGGCGACACTGAAGCTTTCTTT. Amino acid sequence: CASRTGDTEAFF.

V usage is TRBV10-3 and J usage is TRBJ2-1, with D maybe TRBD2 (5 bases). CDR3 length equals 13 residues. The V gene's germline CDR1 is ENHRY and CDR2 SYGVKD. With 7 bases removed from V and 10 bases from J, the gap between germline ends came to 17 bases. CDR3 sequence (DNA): TGTGCCATCATGGACTCGGTTAGTTGGGAGCAGTTCTTC. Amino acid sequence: CAIMDSVSWEQFF.

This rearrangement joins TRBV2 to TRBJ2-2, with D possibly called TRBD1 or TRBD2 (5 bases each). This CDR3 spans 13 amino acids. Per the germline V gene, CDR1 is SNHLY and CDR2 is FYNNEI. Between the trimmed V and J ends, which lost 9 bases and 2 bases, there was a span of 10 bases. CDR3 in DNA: TGTGCCAGTATCCGGGACAACACCGGGGAGCTGTTTTTT. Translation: CASIRDNTGELFF.

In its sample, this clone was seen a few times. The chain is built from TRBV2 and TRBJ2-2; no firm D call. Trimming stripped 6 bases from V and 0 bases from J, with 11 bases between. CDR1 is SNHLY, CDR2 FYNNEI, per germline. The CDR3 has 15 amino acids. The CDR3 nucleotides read TGTGCCAGCAGGCCTAGGAGTCCGAACACCGGGGAGCTGTTTTTT. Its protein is CASRPRSPNTGELFF.

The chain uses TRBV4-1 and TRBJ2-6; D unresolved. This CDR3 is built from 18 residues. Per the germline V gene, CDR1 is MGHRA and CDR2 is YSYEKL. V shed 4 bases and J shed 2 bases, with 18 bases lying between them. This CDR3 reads CASSPRWSPGTGANVLTF. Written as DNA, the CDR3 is TGCGCCAGCAGCCCCCGGTGGAGCCCAGGTACTGGGGCCAACGTCCTGACTTTC.

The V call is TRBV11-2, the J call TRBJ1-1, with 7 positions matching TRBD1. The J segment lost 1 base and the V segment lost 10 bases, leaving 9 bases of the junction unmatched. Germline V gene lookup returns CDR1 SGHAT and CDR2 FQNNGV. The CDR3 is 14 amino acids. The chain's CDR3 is CATQPGQRNTEAFF. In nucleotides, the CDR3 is TGTGCCACTCAACCGGGACAGCGGAACACTGAAGCTTTCTTT.

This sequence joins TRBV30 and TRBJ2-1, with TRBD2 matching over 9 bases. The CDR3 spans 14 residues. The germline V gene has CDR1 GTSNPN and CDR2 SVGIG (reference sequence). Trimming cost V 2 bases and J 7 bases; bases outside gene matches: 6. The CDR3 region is CAWSWSGRRNEQFF. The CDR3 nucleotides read TGTGCCTGGAGTTGGAGCGGGAGGAGGAATGAGCAGTTCTTC.

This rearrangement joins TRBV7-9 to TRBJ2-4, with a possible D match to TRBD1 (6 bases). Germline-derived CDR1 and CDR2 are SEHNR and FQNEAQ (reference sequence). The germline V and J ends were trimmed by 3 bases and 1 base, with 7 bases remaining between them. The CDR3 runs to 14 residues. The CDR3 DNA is TGTGCCAGCAGCTTTACAGGGGCCAAAAACATTCAGTACTTC. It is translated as CASSFTGAKNIQYF.

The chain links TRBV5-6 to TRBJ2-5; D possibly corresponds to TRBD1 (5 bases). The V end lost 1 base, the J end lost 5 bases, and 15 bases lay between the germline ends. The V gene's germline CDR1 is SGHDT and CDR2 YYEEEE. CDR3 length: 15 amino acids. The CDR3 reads CASSLPRPGPETQYF. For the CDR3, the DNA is TGTGCCAGCAGCTTGCCTCGGCCAGGGCCGGAGACCCAGTACTTC.